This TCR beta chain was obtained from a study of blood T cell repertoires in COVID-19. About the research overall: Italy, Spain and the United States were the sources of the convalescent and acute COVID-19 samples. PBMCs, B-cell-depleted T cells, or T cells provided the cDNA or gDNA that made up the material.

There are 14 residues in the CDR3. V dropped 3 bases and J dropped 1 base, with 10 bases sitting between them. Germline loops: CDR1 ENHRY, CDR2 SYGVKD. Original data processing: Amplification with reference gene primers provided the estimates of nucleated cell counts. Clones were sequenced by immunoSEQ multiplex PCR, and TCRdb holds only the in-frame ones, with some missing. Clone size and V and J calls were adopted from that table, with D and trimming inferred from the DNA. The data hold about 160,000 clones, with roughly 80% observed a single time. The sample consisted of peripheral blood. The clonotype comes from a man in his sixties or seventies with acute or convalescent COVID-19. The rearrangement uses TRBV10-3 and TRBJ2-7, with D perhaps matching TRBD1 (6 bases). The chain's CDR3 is CAISDRGRSYEQYF. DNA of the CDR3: TGTGCCATCAGTGACAGGGGTAGATCCTACGAGCAGTACTTC.